These 17 T cell receptor beta chains originate from one sample sequenced in a study of a mutant IDH1 vaccine in newly diagnosed glioma. Specified time point: baseline, week 1 (first vaccination visit). Indicated treatment: pre-vaccination baseline after standard-of-care therapy. Libraries were prepared by immunoSEQ multiplex PCR; TCRdb keeps only in-frame clonotypes and omits some of them. The sample yields 99,000 or so clones, around 90% seen once. The source material was PBMCs, sampled from a glioma patient treated with radiotherapy, temozolomide or both. The receptors derive from a woman between 50 and 59 years old with glioma.

This chain connects TRBV4-1 to TRBJ2-3; no firm D call. The length of the CDR3 is 18 residues. Trimming removed 0 bases from V and 0 bases from J, with 16 bases in between. From germline, CDR1 is MGHRA and CDR2 YSYEKL. In DNA, the CDR3 is TGCGCCAGCAGCCAAGAGTTTATGAGCGCCCCTAGCACAGATACGCAGTATTTT. Translation: CASSQEFMSAPSTDTQYF.

The chain recombines TRBV5-1 with TRBJ2-1, with D tentatively TRBD2 (6 bases). This CDR3 comprises 16 residues. Germline V lookup: CDR1 SGHRS, CDR2 YFSETQ. V was clipped by 6 bases and J by 0 bases, with 16 bases between them. The CDR3 DNA follows: TGCGCCAGCAAGGAGGGCCACGGGGGCTCCTACAATGAGCAGTTCTTC. Protein product: CASKEGHGGSYNEQFF.

This rearrangement joins TRBV30 to TRBJ2-7; TRBD1 is a possible D gene (6 bases). V was cut by 3 bases and J by 4 bases, with 13 bases left in between. CDR3 length equals 13 residues. The germline V gene encodes CDR1 GTSNPN and CDR2 SVGIG (reference sequence). The CDR3, as DNA: TGTGCCTGGAGCGGTATCGGACAGTACGAGCAGTACTTC. It is translated as CAWSGIGQYEQYF.

The rearrangement joins TRBV7-9 to TRBJ2-1; 8 bases are a match to TRBD2. CDR1 SEHNR and CDR2 FQNEAQ come from the germline V gene (reference sequence). This CDR3 has 15 residues. V lost 5 bases, J lost 8 bases, and 11 bases stayed unmatched. The CDR3 here is CASSPRGGVVDEQFF. CDR3 in DNA: TGTGCCAGCAGCCCCCGGGGGGGTGTGGTCGATGAGCAGTTCTTC.

This rearrangement joins TRBV27 to TRBJ1-5; D is uncertain. V was shortened by 8 bases and J by 9 bases, with 8 bases between the two germline ends. CDR1 and CDR2 from the germline V gene are MNHEY and SMNVEV (reference sequence). There are 10 residues in the CDR3. The CDR3 loop reads CASAGPPQHF. CDR3 nucleotide sequence: TGTGCCAGCGCCGGGCCGCCCCAGCATTTT.

The chain links TRBV5-1 to TRBJ2-2, with TRBD2 matching 15 bases. The CDR3 runs to 18 residues. Germline V gene data show CDR1 as SGHRS and CDR2 as YFSETQ. J lost 1 base, V lost 4 bases, and 5 bases had no gene match. The CDR3 reads CASSPGTSGRLNTGELFF. DNA of the CDR3: TGCGCCAGCAGCCCCGGGACTAGCGGGAGGTTGAACACCGGGGAGCTGTTTTTT. The complete variable domain, with remaining parts taken from reference TRBV5-1 and TRBJ2-2, reads KAGVTQTPRYLIKTRGQQVTLSCSPISGHRSVSWYQQTPGQGLQFLFEYFSETQRNKGNFPGRFSGRQFSNSRSEMNVSTLELGDSALYLCASSPGTSGRLNTGELFFGEGSRLTVL.

This chain links TRBV18 with TRBJ1-5; 9 bases match TRBD1. V gave up 4 bases and J gave up 6 bases; unmatched junction bases: 1. This CDR3 has 13 residues. The germline V gene encodes CDR1 KGHSH and CDR2 LQKENI. This chain's CDR3 is CASSLTGGQPQHF. CDR3 in DNA: TGTGCCAGCTCACTGACAGGGGGTCAGCCCCAGCATTTT.

This clone occurred once. The chain employs TRBV4-1 and TRBJ2-4, with D perhaps matching TRBD1 (7 bases). In germline, CDR1 is MGHRA, CDR2 YSYEKL. The CDR3 is 15 residues long. The V end was cut by 5 bases, the J end by 7 bases, with 18 bases between. CDR3 nucleotide sequence: TGCGCCAGCAGCTATGGTGGAGGGGGCCGGAACATTCAGTACTTC. This codes for CASSYGGGGRNIQYF.

V and J are TRBV6-5 and TRBJ1-1; no firm D call. Germline-derived CDR1 and CDR2 are MNHEY and SVGAGI. The CDR3 consists of 13 residues. The V end was cut by 0 bases, the J end by 10 bases, with 12 bases between. For the CDR3, the DNA is TGTGCCAGCAGTTACTCGAGCACTTTTGGAGCTTTCTTT. Amino acids: CASSYSSTFGAFF.

The rearrangement joins TRBV9 to TRBJ2-1; D perhaps matches TRBD2 (6 bases). V was cut by 4 bases and J by 0 bases, with 8 bases left in between. CDR3 size: 14 residues. Germline V gene sequence: CDR1 SGDLS, CDR2 YYNGEE. This CDR3 is CASSRGSSYNEQFF. In DNA form, the CDR3 reads TGTGCCAGCAGCCGGGGGAGCTCCTACAATGAGCAGTTCTTC.

The chain recombines TRBV28 with TRBJ2-7; unclear D gene. The CDR3 sequence is 13 residues long. The V gene's germline CDR1 is MDHEN and CDR2 SYDVKM. V shed 2 bases and J shed 2 bases, with 7 bases lying between them. In DNA form, the CDR3 reads TGTGCCAGCAGTTTAGGCGTAACCTACGAGCAGTACTTC. It specifies CASSLGVTYEQYF.

The chain couples TRBV20-1 to TRBJ1-1, with D tentatively TRBD1 (5 bases). Per germline, CDR1 DFQATT and CDR2 SNEGSKA (reference sequence). CDR3 length: 11 residues. The CDR3 nucleotides read TGCACCATTGCGGGGGAGACTGAAGCTTTCTTT. Translation gives CTIAGETEAFF.

V and J are TRBV29-1 and TRBJ2-1, with TRBD2 identical over 8 bases. This CDR3 region has 16 residues. Trimming at V came to 1 base and at J to 8 bases, leaving 13 bases not matched to a gene. The V gene's germline CDR1 is SQVTM and CDR2 ANQGSEA. The CDR3 DNA follows: TGCAGCGTTGAAGTGCGTGGCGGGAGGCCGTGGGATGAGCAGTTCTTC. Translation: CSVEVRGGRPWDEQFF.

This chain joins TRBV5-6 and TRBJ1-2, with unresolved D. The CDR3 spans 13 residues. Germline CDR1 SGHDT, CDR2 YYEEEE. Trimming pared 3 bases from V and 2 bases from J, leaving 8 bases between. The CDR3 sequence is CASSYGPNYGYTF. The DNA of the CDR3 is TGTGCCAGCAGCTACGGACCAAACTATGGCTACACCTTC.

This chain links TRBV18 with TRBJ2-1; 10 bases match TRBD2. The CDR3 has 15 amino acids. Germline CDR1 and CDR2: KGHSH and LQKENI. V was pared by 6 bases and J by 6 bases, with 8 bases of the junction left unmatched. CDR3 region: CASSTGAGGVNEQFF. CDR3 nucleotides: TGTGCCAGCTCCACCGGAGCGGGAGGGGTCAATGAGCAGTTCTTC.

J is TRBJ2-7 and V is TRBV9; D unclear. The germline V gene has CDR1 SGDLS and CDR2 YYNGEE. The CDR3 covers 12 residues. V was pared by 3 bases and J by 5 bases, with 9 bases between. This CDR3 is CASSAGLDEQYF. The CDR3 region has the DNA TGTGCCAGCAGCGCCGGTCTAGACGAGCAGTACTTC.

This chain connects TRBV6-5 to TRBJ1-2; no clear D. Germline assignment: CDR1 MNHEY and CDR2 SVGAGI. This CDR3 has 13 residues. V lost 6 bases, J lost 6 bases, and 14 bases lay in between. The chain's CDR3 is CASRFDGGHGYTF. CDR3 DNA sequence: TGTGCCAGCAGATTCGACGGAGGCCATGGCTACACCTTC.